The next 2 T cell receptor beta chains were all read from a single sample in a study of shared clonotypes between healthy human individuals. Here immunoSEQ multiplex PCR was the method, and the copy in TCRdb shows in-frame clones only, minus some. This sample has more than 1.2 million clones; approximately 98.5% occur once, and the top ten carry around 0.38%. The sequencing sample was made of naive CD4+ T cells sorted from blood. As for subset: CD45RA+ positively selected. The source of these receptors is a man younger than 40 in good health.

The rearrangement joins TRBV9 to TRBJ1-1; weak D call: TRBD1 (5 bases). CDR3 length: 14 residues. Trimming left V 3 bases short and J 4 bases short, with 13 bases between. CDR1 SGDLS and CDR2 YYNGEE come from the germline V gene. CDR3 nucleotides: TGTGCCAGCAGCGCCAGGCTTGGGACCACTGAAGCTTTCTTT. Its translation: CASSARLGTTEAFF. The entire variable domain, with the rest obtained from reference TRBV9 and TRBJ1-1, is as follows: DSGVTQTPKHLITATGQRVTLRCSPRSGDLSVYWYQQSLDQGLQFLIQYYNGEERAKGNILERFSAQQFPDLHSELNLSSLELGDSALYFCASSARLGTTEAFFGQGTRLTVV.

This clone was counted a single time. The J gene is TRBJ2-7, the V gene TRBV10-3; D may be TRBD1 (6 bases). CDR1 is ENHRY and CDR2 is SYGVKD in the germline V gene. Trimming pared 6 bases from V and 6 bases from J, leaving 15 bases between. CDR3 length equals 13 residues. CDR3 loop: CAISRQAAGEQYF. The CDR3 DNA reads as TGTGCCATCAGCAGACAGGCAGCAGGCGAGCAGTACTTC.